These T cell receptor beta chains were read from a single sample in a study of control samples from healthy donors and cancer patients. Sequencing was performed with immunoSEQ multiplex PCR; in TCRdb, only in-frame clones are kept and a portion is missing. The sample carries approximately 170,000 clones, approximately 90% recorded once. Sequenced material: blood. These receptors were taken from a man younger than 45 in good health. The CDR3 runs from the conserved cysteine through the conserved F or W. The order of the fields is J gene, clone size, D gene, V gene, CDR3 protein, CDR3 DNA. D genes are given only for firm matches. Expanded clones get a size class; other rows say once, few or many, or leave the size out.

j_gene: TRBJ2-3; abundance: NA; d_gene: TRBD2; v_gene: TRBV27; CDR3aa: CASSSAGGMDTQYF; CDR3nt: TGTGCCAGCAGTTCCGCGGGGGGGATGGATACGCAGTATTTT
j_gene: TRBJ2-4; abundance: NA; d_gene: TRBD2; v_gene: TRBV2; CDR3aa: CASRASGGSLAKNIQYF; CDR3nt: TGTGCCAGCAGAGCTAGCGGGGGATCCCTAGCCAAAAACATTCAGTACTTC
j_gene: TRBJ2-5; abundance: NA; d_gene: TRBD1; v_gene: TRBV18; CDR3aa: CASSPPTGRETQYF; CDR3nt: TGTGCCAGCTCACCTCCGACAGGGCGGGAGACCCAGTACTTC
j_gene: TRBJ2-3; abundance: NA; d_gene: NA; v_gene: TRBV7-3; CDR3aa: CASSPRAGAPRATDTQYF; CDR3nt: TGTGCCAGCAGCCCTAGGGCGGGGGCGCCGAGGGCCACAGATACGCAGTATTTT
j_gene: TRBJ1-3; abundance: once; d_gene: NA; v_gene: TRBV5-1; CDR3aa: CASSLTGFAGNTIYF; CDR3nt: TGCGCCAGCAGCTTGACAGGGTTCGCTGGAAACACCATATATTTT
j_gene: TRBJ1-3; abundance: NA; d_gene: NA; v_gene: TRBV30; CDR3aa: CAWRGRKSGNTIYF; CDR3nt: TGTGCCTGGAGGGGCCGCAAGTCCGGAAACACCATATATTTT
j_gene: TRBJ2-3; abundance: NA; d_gene: TRBD2; v_gene: TRBV11-2; CDR3aa: CASSSPGLGGNTQYF; CDR3nt: TGCGCCAGCAGCTCCCCGGGACTAGGGGGAAATACGCAGTATTTT
j_gene: TRBJ1-4; abundance: NA; d_gene: NA; v_gene: TRBV10-3; CDR3aa: CAISELGSEKLFF; CDR3nt: TGTGCCATCAGTGAGTTAGGGTCAGAAAAACTGTTTTTT
j_gene: TRBJ1-1; abundance: NA; d_gene: TRBD1; v_gene: TRBV3-1/TRBV3-2; CDR3aa: CASSVRDRQPEAFF; CDR3nt: TGTGCCAGCAGCGTCCGGGACAGGCAACCAGAAGCTTTCTTT
j_gene: TRBJ2-1; abundance: NA; d_gene: TRBD1; v_gene: TRBV28; CDR3aa: CASSSTRGSHNEQFF; CDR3nt: TGTGCCAGCAGTTCAACCAGGGGGTCCCACAATGAGCAGTTCTTC
j_gene: TRBJ1-2; abundance: NA; d_gene: NA; v_gene: TRBV10-3; CDR3aa: CAISEGQYDYGYTF; CDR3nt: TGTGCCATCAGTGAAGGGCAGTACGACTATGGCTACACCTTC
j_gene: TRBJ2-7; abundance: NA; d_gene: TRBD2; v_gene: TRBV6-6; CDR3aa: CASGQLAGPYEQYF; CDR3nt: TGTGCCAGCGGTCAACTAGCGGGTCCCTACGAGCAGTACTTC
j_gene: TRBJ2-2; abundance: NA; d_gene: TRBD1; v_gene: TRBV5-6; CDR3aa: CASSGDRGRSGELFF; CDR3nt: TGTGCCAGCAGCGGGGACAGGGGGCGTAGCGGGGAGCTGTTTTTT
j_gene: TRBJ2-3; abundance: NA; d_gene: TRBD2; v_gene: TRBV5-8; CDR3aa: CASSPQVIAGMGTDTQYF; CDR3nt: TGTGCCAGCAGCCCGCAAGTGATAGCGGGAATGGGCACAGATACGCAGTATTTT
j_gene: TRBJ2-5; abundance: NA; d_gene: NA; v_gene: TRBV6-6; CDR3aa: CASSYPKAAQETQYF; CDR3nt: TGTGCCAGCAGCTACCCGAAAGCGGCCCAAGAGACCCAGTACTTC
j_gene: TRBJ2-6; abundance: NA; d_gene: TRBD1; v_gene: TRBV19; CDR3aa: CASSSPGGGTGANVLTF; CDR3nt: TGTGCCAGTAGTAGCCCAGGGGGTGGTACTGGGGCCAACGTCCTGACTTTC
j_gene: TRBJ1-6; abundance: NA; d_gene: TRBD1; v_gene: TRBV6-5; CDR3aa: CASSYRVTGGLPLHF; CDR3nt: TGTGCCAGCAGTTACCGCGTGACAGGGGGCTTACCCCTCCACTTT
j_gene: TRBJ1-5; abundance: NA; d_gene: NA; v_gene: TRBV12-2; CDR3aa: CASRTQGGKNQPQHF; CDR3nt: TGTGCAAGTCGCACGCAGGGGGGGAAAAATCAGCCCCAGCATTTT
j_gene: TRBJ1-6; abundance: NA; d_gene: NA; v_gene: TRBV7-3; CDR3aa: CASRKGPNSPLHF; CDR3nt: TGTGCCAGCAGAAAGGGACCAAATTCACCCCTCCACTTT
j_gene: TRBJ1-1; abundance: NA; d_gene: NA; v_gene: TRBV12-3/TRBV12-4; CDR3aa: CASSGPVNTEAFF; CDR3nt: TGTGCCAGCAGCGGACCCGTGAACACTGAAGCTTTCTTT
j_gene: TRBJ2-5; abundance: NA; d_gene: NA; v_gene: TRBV12-3/TRBV12-4; CDR3aa: CASSRGETQYF; CDR3nt: TGTGCCAGCAGTCGAGGGGAGACCCAGTACTTC
j_gene: TRBJ1-2; abundance: NA; d_gene: NA; v_gene: TRBV9; CDR3aa: CASSVDSNYGYTF; CDR3nt: TGTGCCAGCAGCGTAGACAGTAACTATGGCTACACCTTC
j_gene: TRBJ1-1; abundance: NA; d_gene: TRBD1; v_gene: TRBV7-8; CDR3aa: CASSLRRPGGGTEAFF; CDR3nt: TGTGCCAGCAGCTTAAGGCGGCCAGGGGGAGGTACTGAAGCTTTCTTT